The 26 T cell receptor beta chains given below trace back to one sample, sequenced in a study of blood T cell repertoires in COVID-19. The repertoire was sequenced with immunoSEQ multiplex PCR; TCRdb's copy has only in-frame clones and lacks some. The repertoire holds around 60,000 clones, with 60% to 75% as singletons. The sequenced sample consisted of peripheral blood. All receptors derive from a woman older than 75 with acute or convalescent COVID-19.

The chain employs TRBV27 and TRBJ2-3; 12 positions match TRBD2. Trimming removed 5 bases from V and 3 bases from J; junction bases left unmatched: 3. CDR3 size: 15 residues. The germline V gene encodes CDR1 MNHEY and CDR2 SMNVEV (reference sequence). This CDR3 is CASSQTSGSTDTQYF. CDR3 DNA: TGTGCCAGCAGTCAGACTAGCGGGAGTACAGATACGCAGTATTTT.

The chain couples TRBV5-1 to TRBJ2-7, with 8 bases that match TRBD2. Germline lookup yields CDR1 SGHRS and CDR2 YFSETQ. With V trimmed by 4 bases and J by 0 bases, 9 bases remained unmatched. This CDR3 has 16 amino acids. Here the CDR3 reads CASSGGLARSSYEQYF. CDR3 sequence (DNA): TGCGCCAGCAGCGGCGGACTAGCCAGGAGCTCCTACGAGCAGTACTTC.

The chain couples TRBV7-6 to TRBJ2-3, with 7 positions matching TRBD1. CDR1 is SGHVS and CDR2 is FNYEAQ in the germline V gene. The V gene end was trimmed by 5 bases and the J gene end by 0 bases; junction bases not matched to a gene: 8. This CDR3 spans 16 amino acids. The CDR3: CASSGGQNPSTDTQYF. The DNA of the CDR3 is TGTGCCAGCAGCGGGGGACAGAACCCTAGCACAGATACGCAGTATTTT.

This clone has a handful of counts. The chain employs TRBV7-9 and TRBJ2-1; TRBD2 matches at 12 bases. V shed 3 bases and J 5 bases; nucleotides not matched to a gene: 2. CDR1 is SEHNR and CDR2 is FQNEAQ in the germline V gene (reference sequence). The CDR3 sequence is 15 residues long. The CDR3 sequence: CASSFRTSGNNEQFF. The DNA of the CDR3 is TGTGCCAGCAGCTTTAGGACTAGCGGGAACAATGAGCAGTTCTTC.

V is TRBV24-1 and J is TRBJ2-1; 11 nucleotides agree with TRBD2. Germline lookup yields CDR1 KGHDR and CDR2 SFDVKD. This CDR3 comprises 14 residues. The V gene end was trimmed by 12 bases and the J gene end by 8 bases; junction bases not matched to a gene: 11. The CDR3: CASYSGLAGDEQFF. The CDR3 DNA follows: TGTGCCTCCTACTCCGGACTAGCGGGCGATGAGCAGTTCTTC.

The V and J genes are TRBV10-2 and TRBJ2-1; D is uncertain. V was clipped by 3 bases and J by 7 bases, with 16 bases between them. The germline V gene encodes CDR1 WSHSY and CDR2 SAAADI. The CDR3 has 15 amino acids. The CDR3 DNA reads TGCGCCAGCAGTGATCCTGGCTCACCTCCAAATGAGCAGTTCTTC. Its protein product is CASSDPGSPPNEQFF.

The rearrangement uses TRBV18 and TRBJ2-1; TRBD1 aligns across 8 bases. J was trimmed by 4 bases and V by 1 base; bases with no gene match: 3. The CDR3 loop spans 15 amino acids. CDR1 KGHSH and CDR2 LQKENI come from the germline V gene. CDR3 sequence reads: CASSPRDRNYNEQFF. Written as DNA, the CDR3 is TGTGCCAGCTCACCACGGGACAGGAATTACAATGAGCAGTTCTTC.

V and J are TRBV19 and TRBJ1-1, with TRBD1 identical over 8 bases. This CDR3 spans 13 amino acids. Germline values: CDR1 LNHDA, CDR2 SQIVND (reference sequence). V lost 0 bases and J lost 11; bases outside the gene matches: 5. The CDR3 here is CASSIDRTGRAFF. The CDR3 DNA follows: TGTGCCAGTAGTATAGACCGGACAGGGCGGGCTTTCTTT. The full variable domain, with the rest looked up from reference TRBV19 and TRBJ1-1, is DGGITQSPKYLFRKEGQNVTLSCEQNLNHDAMYWYRQDPGQGLRLIYYSQIVNDFQKGDIAEGYSVSREKKESFPLTVTSAQKNPTAFYLCASSIDRTGRAFFGQGTRLTVV.

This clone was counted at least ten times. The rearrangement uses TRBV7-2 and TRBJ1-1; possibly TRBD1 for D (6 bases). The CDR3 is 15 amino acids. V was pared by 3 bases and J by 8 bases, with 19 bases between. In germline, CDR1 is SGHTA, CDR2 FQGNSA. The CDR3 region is CASSFIDLTGQEAFF. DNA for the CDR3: TGTGCCAGCAGCTTTATCGACCTTACTGGACAGGAAGCTTTCTTT.

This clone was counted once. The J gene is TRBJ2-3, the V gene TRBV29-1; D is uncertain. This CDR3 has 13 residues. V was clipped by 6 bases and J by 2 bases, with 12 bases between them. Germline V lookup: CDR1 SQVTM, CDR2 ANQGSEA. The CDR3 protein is CSVATGATDTQYF. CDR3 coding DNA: TGCAGCGTGGCAACGGGTGCCACAGATACGCAGTATTTT.

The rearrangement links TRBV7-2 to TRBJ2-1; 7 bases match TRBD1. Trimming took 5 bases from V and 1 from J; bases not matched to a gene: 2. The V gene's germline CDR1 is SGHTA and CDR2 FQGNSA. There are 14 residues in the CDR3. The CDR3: CASSGGQSYNEQFF. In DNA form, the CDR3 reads TGTGCCAGCAGCGGGGGACAGTCCTACAATGAGCAGTTCTTC.

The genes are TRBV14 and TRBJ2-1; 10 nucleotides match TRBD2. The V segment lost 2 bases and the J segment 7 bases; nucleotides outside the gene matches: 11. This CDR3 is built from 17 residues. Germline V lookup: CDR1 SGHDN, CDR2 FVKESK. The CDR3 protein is CASSQLLVAGGGNEQFF. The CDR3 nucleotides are TGTGCCAGCAGCCAACTTTTAGTAGCGGGAGGAGGAAATGAGCAGTTCTTC.

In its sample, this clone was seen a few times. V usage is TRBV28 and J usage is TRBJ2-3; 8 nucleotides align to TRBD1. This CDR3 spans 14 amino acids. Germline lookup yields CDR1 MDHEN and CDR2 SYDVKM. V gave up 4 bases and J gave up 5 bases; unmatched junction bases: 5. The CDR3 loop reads CASSSGQGRDTQYF. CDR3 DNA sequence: TGTGCCAGCAGTTCAGGACAGGGCAGAGATACGCAGTATTTT.

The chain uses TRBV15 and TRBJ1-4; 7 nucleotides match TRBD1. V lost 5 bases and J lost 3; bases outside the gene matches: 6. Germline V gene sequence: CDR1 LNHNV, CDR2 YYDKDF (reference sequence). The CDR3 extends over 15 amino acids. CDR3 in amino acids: CATSRGQGANEKLFF. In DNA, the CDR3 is TGTGCCACCAGCCGGGGGCAGGGGGCTAATGAAAAACTGTTTTTT.

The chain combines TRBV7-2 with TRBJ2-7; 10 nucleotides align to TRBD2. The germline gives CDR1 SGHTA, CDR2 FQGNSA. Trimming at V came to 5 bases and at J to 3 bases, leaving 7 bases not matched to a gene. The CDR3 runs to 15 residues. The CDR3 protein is CASSIVAGGIYEQYF. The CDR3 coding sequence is TGTGCCAGCAGCATTGTAGCGGGAGGCATCTACGAGCAGTACTTC. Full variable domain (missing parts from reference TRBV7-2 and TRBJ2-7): GAGVSQSPSNKVTEKGKDVELRCDPISGHTALYWYRQSLGQGLEFLIYFQGNSAPDKSGLPSDRFSAERTGGSVSTLTIQRTQQEDSAVYLCASSIVAGGIYEQYFGPGTRLTVT.

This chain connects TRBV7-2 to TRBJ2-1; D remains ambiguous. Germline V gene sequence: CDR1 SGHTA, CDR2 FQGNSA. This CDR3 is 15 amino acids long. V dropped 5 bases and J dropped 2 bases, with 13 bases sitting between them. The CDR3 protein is CASSPTRQAYNEQFF. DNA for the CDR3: TGTGCCAGCAGCCCGACGAGACAAGCCTACAATGAGCAGTTCTTC.

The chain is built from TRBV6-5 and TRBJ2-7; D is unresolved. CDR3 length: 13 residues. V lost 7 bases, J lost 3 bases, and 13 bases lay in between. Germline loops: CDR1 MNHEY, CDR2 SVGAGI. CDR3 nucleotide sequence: TGTGCCAGCACCCCGACGCGAGGCTACGAGCAGTACTTC. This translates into CASTPTRGYEQYF.

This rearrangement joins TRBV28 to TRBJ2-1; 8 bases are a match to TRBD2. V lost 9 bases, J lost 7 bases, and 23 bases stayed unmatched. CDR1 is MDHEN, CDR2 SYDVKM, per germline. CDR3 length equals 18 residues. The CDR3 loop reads CASVRGRLRGLGSNEQFF. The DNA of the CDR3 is TGTGCCAGTGTCCGGGGGAGATTGCGGGGACTAGGAAGTAATGAGCAGTTCTTC.

CDR3 loop: CASSPQVTGVNSPLHF. CDR3 in DNA: TGTGCCAGCTCACCGCAGGTGACAGGGGTGAATTCACCCCTCCACTTT. J is TRBJ1-6 and V is TRBV18; TRBD1 matches at 8 bases. Germline V gene lookup returns CDR1 KGHSH and CDR2 LQKENI. V was pared by 3 bases and J by 7 bases, with 8 bases of the junction left unmatched. The CDR3 is made up of 16 amino acids.

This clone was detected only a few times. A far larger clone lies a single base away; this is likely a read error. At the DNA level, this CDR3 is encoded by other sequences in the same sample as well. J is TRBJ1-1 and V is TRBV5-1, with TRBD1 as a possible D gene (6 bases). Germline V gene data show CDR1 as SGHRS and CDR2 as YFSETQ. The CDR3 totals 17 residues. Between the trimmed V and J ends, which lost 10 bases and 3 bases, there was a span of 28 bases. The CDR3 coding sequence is TGCGCCCGCCGCTTGCCGGGGGCCGGGGCGGGGGACACTGAAGCTTTCTTT. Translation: CARRLPGAGAGDTEAFF.

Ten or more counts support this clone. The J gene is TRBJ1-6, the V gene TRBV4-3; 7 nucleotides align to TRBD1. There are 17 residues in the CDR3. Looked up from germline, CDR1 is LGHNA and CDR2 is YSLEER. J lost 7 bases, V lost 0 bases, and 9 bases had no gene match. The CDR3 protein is CASSQDYPGQPNSPLHF. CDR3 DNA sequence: TGCGCCAGCAGCCAAGACTACCCGGGACAGCCAAATTCACCCCTCCACTTT.

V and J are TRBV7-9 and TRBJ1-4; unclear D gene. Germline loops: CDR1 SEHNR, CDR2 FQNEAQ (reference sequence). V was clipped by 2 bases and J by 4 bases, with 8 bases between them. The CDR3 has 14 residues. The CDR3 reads CASSLSGNNEKLFF. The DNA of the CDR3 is TGTGCCAGCAGCTTATCGGGAAATAATGAAAAACTGTTTTTT.

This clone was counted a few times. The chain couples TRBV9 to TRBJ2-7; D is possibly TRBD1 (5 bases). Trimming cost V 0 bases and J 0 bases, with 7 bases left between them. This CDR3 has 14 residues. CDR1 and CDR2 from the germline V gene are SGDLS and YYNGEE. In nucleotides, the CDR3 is TGTGCCAGCAGCGTAGACAGGAACTCCTACGAGCAGTACTTC. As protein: CASSVDRNSYEQYF.

CDR3 nucleotides: TGTGCCACCAGTGATACGTCCGGGACAGGGGGCTTGGGAGACGGCTACACCTTC. This sequence encodes CATSDTSGTGGLGDGYTF. The chain links TRBV24-1 to TRBJ1-2; TRBD1 agrees at 12 bases. The CDR3 is 18 amino acids. Per the germline V gene, CDR1 is KGHDR and CDR2 is SFDVKD. After removal of 3 bases from V and 8 bases from J, the junction contained 15 bases not matched to a gene.

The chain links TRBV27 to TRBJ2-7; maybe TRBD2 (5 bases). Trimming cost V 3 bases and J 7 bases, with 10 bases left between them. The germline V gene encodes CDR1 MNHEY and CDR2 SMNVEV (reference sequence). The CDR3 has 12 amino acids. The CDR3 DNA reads TGTGCCAGCAGTTTTGGGCCGGGGGAGCAGTACTTC. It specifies CASSFGPGEQYF.

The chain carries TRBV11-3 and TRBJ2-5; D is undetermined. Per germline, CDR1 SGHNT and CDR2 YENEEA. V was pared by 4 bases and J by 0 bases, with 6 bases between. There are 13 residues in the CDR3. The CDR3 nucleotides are TGTGCCAGCAGCTCAGACTACCAAGAGACCCAGTACTTC. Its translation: CASSSDYQETQYF.